These 25 T cell receptor beta chains originate from one sample sequenced in a study of blood T cell repertoires in COVID-19. The assay was immunoSEQ multiplex PCR, and TCRdb's table has in-frame clones only and misses some. The sample has a few hundred thousand clones, around 87% seen once. Sequencing input: PBMCs or T cells enriched from blood (not recorded which). The receptors here all came from a woman aged 18-30 years in a cohort exposed to, infected with or recovered from COVID-19 (not recorded which).

The V gene is TRBV19, the J gene TRBJ1-1; TRBD1 agrees at 7 bases. The CDR3 is made up of 15 amino acids. Germline CDR1 reads LNHDA; CDR2 reads SQIVND (reference sequence). The ends lost 9 bases at V and 0 bases at J; junction bases unmatched: 10. This CDR3 is CASTGTVFMNTEAFF. The CDR3 coding sequence is TGTGCCAGCACCGGGACAGTTTTTATGAACACTGAAGCTTTCTTT.

V is TRBV28 and J is TRBJ1-4; the D gene is possibly TRBD1 (5 bases). With 3 bases removed from V and 0 bases from J, the gap between germline ends came to 8 bases. The germline gives CDR1 MDHEN, CDR2 SYDVKM. This CDR3 is built from 15 residues. CDR3 DNA: TGTGCCAGCAGTTTGGGGGGTTCAACTAATGAAAAACTGTTTTTT. It codes for CASSLGGSTNEKLFF.

J is TRBJ1-1 and V is TRBV5-6, with 8 nucleotides matching TRBD1. Per the germline V gene, CDR1 is SGHDT and CDR2 is YYEEEE. The length of the CDR3 is 13 residues. The junction had 3 bases not matched to a gene; V was cut back by 4 bases and J by 4 bases. The CDR3: CASSTDRVTEAFF. CDR3 sequence (DNA): TGTGCCAGCAGCACGGACAGGGTCACTGAAGCTTTCTTT.

The rearrangement uses TRBV6-5 and TRBJ1-4; D is possibly TRBD1 (6 bases). The length of the CDR3 is 14 residues. Germline loops: CDR1 MNHEY, CDR2 SVGAGI. The V end was cut by 8 bases, the J end by 3 bases, with 13 bases between. CDR3 in amino acids: CASADRSSNEKLFF. The DNA of the CDR3 is TGTGCCAGCGCGGACAGATCCTCTAATGAAAAACTGTTTTTT.

The chain is built from TRBV19 and TRBJ2-1; 12 bases fit TRBD2. CDR3 length: 20 amino acids. Trimming took 6 bases from V and 0 from J; bases not matched to a gene: 15. CDR1 and CDR2 from the germline V gene are LNHDA and SQIVND (reference sequence). CDR3 nucleotide sequence: TGTGCCAGTAGCCCGACTAGCGGGGGCTACCTTCACACCTCCTACAATGAGCAGTTCTTC. Translating it yields CASSPTSGGYLHTSYNEQFF.

The chain uses TRBV7-3 and TRBJ2-1, with D possibly TRBD1 on 5 matching bases. V gave up 4 bases and J gave up 6 bases, with 13 bases separating them. The CDR3 contains 14 residues. CDR1 is SGHTA, CDR2 FQGTGA, per germline. CDR3 sequence: CASSSNRYPNEQFF. CDR3 DNA: TGTGCCAGCAGCTCCAACAGGTATCCCAATGAGCAGTTCTTC.

The chain employs TRBV6-5 and TRBJ1-3; 7 bases agree with TRBD1. This CDR3 has 14 amino acids. V lost 6 bases to trimming and J lost 5 bases; unmatched junction nucleotides: 7. Germline assignment: CDR1 MNHEY and CDR2 SVGAGI. The CDR3 DNA sequence: TGTGCCAGCAGCCAGACAGGGTACAGAAACACCATATATTTT. As protein: CASSQTGYRNTIYF.

This clone was seen only once. This chain links TRBV19 with TRBJ2-7, with TRBD2 matching 8 bases. CDR1 is LNHDA and CDR2 is SQIVND in the germline V gene (reference sequence). The J segment lost 2 bases and the V segment lost 6 bases, leaving 6 bases of the junction unmatched. This CDR3 is built from 14 residues. The CDR3 protein is CASSTSGRTYEQYF. CDR3 DNA sequence: TGTGCCAGTAGCACCAGCGGGAGAACCTACGAGCAGTACTTC. The full variable domain, in which reference TRBV19 and TRBJ2-7 provide the parts outside the CDR3, is DGGITQSPKYLFRKEGQNVTLSCEQNLNHDAMYWYRQDPGQGLRLIYYSQIVNDFQKGDIAEGYSVSREKKESFPLTVTSAQKNPTAFYLCASSTSGRTYEQYFGPGTRLTVT.

V is TRBV20-1 and J is TRBJ1-2, with D uncertain. The CDR3 consists of 11 residues. V was pared by 3 bases and J by 8 bases, with 10 bases between. Germline lookup yields CDR1 DFQATT and CDR2 SNEGSKA (reference sequence). CDR3: CSASRLLGYTF. The DNA for the CDR3 is TGCAGTGCTAGTCGACTACTAGGCTACACCTTC.

CDR3 region: CASYDGGAEAFF. The CDR3 DNA reads TGTGCCAGCTACGACGGTGGAGCTGAAGCTTTCTTT. This chain connects TRBV11-1 to TRBJ1-1; D call uncertain. This CDR3 region has 12 residues. V lost 8 bases, J lost 6 bases, and 13 bases lay in between. CDR1 and CDR2 from the germline V gene are SGHAT and FQDESV (reference sequence).

This clone is a singleton in its sample. The chain links TRBV7-6 to TRBJ2-1; 11 bases agree with TRBD1. From germline, CDR1 is SGHVS and CDR2 FNYEAQ. The CDR3 runs 17 residues. V was clipped by 2 bases and J by 9 bases; unmatched bases: 12. The CDR3 region has the DNA TGTGCCAGCAGCTTATTTATATGGGGACAGGGGGGGAGTGAGCAGTTCTTC. Its protein product is CASSLFIWGQGGSEQFF.

The chain is built from TRBV5-1 and TRBJ2-3; TRBD2 agrees at 13 bases. V lost 4 bases and J lost 4; bases outside the gene matches: 9. CDR3 length: 17 amino acids. Germline V CDR1 and CDR2: SGHRS, YFSETQ. CDR3 residues: CASSKDGLAGVSDTQYF. Written as DNA, the CDR3 is TGCGCCAGCAGCAAAGACGGACTAGCGGGAGTGTCAGATACGCAGTATTTT.

This chain links TRBV30 with TRBJ1-1; the match to TRBD1 covers 8 bases. CDR1 and CDR2 (germline): GTSNPN, SVGIG (reference sequence). After removal of 2 bases from V and 4 bases from J, the junction contained 0 bases not matched to a gene. The CDR3 extends over 12 amino acids. DNA for the CDR3: TGTGCCTGGAGTACAGGGGGCACTGAAGCTTTCTTT. Its translation: CAWSTGGTEAFF.

The rearrangement joins TRBV6-6 to TRBJ1-1; 7 bases are a match to TRBD1. Germline trimming cut 3 bases from V and 2 bases from J; bases unmatched to any gene: 6. The length of the CDR3 is 15 residues. Germline V gives CDR1 MNHNY, CDR2 SVGAGI (reference sequence). CDR3: CASSYDRVTNTEAFF. The CDR3 DNA reads as TGTGCCAGCAGTTATGACAGGGTAACAAACACTGAAGCTTTCTTT.

There are a few counts of this clone. The chain employs TRBV10-3 and TRBJ2-7, with a possible D match to TRBD2 (6 bases). The germline V gene encodes CDR1 ENHRY and CDR2 SYGVKD. The CDR3 has 14 residues. V was trimmed by 8 bases and J by 4 bases, leaving 18 bases between them. The CDR3 is CAIGGSAGIYEQYF. DNA of the CDR3: TGTGCCATCGGGGGGTCGGCGGGGATTTACGAGCAGTACTTC.

V usage is TRBV5-6 and J usage is TRBJ1-1; D may be TRBD1 (5 bases). The CDR3 has 14 amino acids. Deletions cut 1 base from V and 5 bases from J, with 12 bases between. Per germline, CDR1 SGHDT and CDR2 YYEEEE. The CDR3 DNA reads TGTGCCAGCAGCTTGAGGCAGGGTTGGACTGAAGCTTTCTTT. As protein: CASSLRQGWTEAFF.

This rearrangement joins TRBV19 to TRBJ2-3; 12 bases align to TRBD2. Trimming cost V 1 base and J 2 bases; bases outside gene matches: 4. This CDR3 is 17 amino acids long. CDR1 and CDR2 (germline): LNHDA, SQIVND (reference sequence). The CDR3 region is CASSIGGLAGSTDTQYF. The DNA for the CDR3 is TGTGCCAGTAGTATAGGGGGACTAGCGGGCTCCACAGATACGCAGTATTTT.

The rearrangement joins TRBV27 to TRBJ1-2; D is unclear. This CDR3 comprises 16 residues. In germline, CDR1 is MNHEY, CDR2 SMNVEV (reference sequence). Deletions cut 6 bases from V and 0 bases from J, with 17 bases between. As DNA, the CDR3 is TGTGCCAGCAGGCAATTCTCCGGGAAGACTAACTATGGCTACACCTTC. It encodes CASRQFSGKTNYGYTF.

The chain has TRBV5-6 and TRBJ1-1, with D unresolved. This CDR3 comprises 13 residues. Germline CDR1 and CDR2: SGHDT and YYEEEE. The V end lost 2 bases, the J end lost 6 bases, and 11 bases lay between the germline ends. In nucleotides, the CDR3 is TGTGCCAGCAGCTTTAATCGTGGCCCTGAAGCTTTCTTT. It translates to CASSFNRGPEAFF.

This clone was recorded a few times. The chain recombines TRBV23-1 with TRBJ1-2; TRBD1 might be the D (6 bases). TRBV23-1 is identified as an open reading frame with a role that is uncertain. The CDR3 is 14 amino acids. The ends were cut back, 5 bases at V and 1 base at J, with 11 bases in the middle. The CDR3 here is CASSSLTGNYGYTF. The CDR3 DNA reads TGCGCCAGCAGTTCCTTGACAGGTAACTATGGCTACACCTTC.

This CDR3 is CASSYGYGGRGEKLFF. The CDR3 DNA follows: TGTGCCAGCAGTTACGGTTATGGGGGGAGAGGAGAAAAACTGTTTTTT. This rearrangement joins TRBV2 to TRBJ1-4, with a possible D match to TRBD1 (5 bases). Germline assignment: CDR1 SNHLY and CDR2 FYNNEI. V lost 5 bases and J 8 bases, leaving 21 bases between the germline ends. There are 16 residues in the CDR3. The whole variable domain, remainder taken from reference TRBV2 and TRBJ1-4, is EPEVTQTPSHQVTQMGQEVILRCVPISNHLYFYWYRQILGQKVEFLVSFYNNEISEKSEIFDDQFSVERPDGSNFTLKIRSTKLEDSAMYFCASSYGYGGRGEKLFFGSGTQLSVL.

The chain carries TRBV6-5 and TRBJ2-2; 7 bases are a match to TRBD1. V trimming: 5 bases; J trimming: 7 bases; junction bases outside the gene matches: 10. CDR1 is MNHEY, CDR2 SVGAGI, per germline. The CDR3 totals 15 residues. CDR3 loop: CASSLLGGAGGELFF. CDR3 DNA sequence: TGTGCCAGCAGTCTATTAGGGGGCGCAGGCGGGGAGCTGTTTTTT.

The chain recombines TRBV2 with TRBJ1-1; 8 bases agree with TRBD1. Germline CDR1 SNHLY, CDR2 FYNNEI. With V trimmed by 8 bases and J by 5 bases, 4 bases remained unmatched. This CDR3 comprises 12 residues. This CDR3 reads CASSQGGTEAFF. The DNA of the CDR3 is TGTGCCAGCTCACAGGGGGGGACTGAAGCTTTCTTT.

This CDR3 reads CASSLMTSGGLGVVQTQYF. The CDR3 DNA is TGTGCCAGCAGTTTAATGACTAGCGGGGGCCTCGGTGTGGTTCAGACCCAGTACTTC. V is TRBV28 and J is TRBJ2-5, with 12 bases fitting TRBD2. Germline CDR1 reads MDHEN; CDR2 reads SYDVKM. Unmatched junction bases numbered 16, after V lost 2 bases and J lost 6 bases. The CDR3 spans 19 residues.

This chain connects TRBV19 to TRBJ1-2; D uncertain. Germline loops: CDR1 LNHDA, CDR2 SQIVND (reference sequence). This CDR3 has 11 residues. V gave up 1 base and J gave up 13 bases, with 10 bases separating them. CDR3 loop: CASSIGALLTF. The CDR3 DNA sequence: TGTGCCAGTAGTATAGGAGCTCTGCTCACCTTC.